The 20 T cell receptor beta chains presented below share a single source sample, sequenced in a study of low-dose radiotherapy and immunotherapy resistance in tumors (dated 2022 in TCRdb). This specimen's time point label, per the study, means: before trial treatment. The listed sequencing device is Illumina HiSeq 2500. First-strand cDNA was synthesized with Superscript III and a set of TRAV- and TRBV-specific primers, covering both TCRalpha and TCRbeta chains. TCRs were amplified for about 20 PCR cycles with Phusion, using a constant-region primer paired with the adapter attached to the V primers. The raw public reads went through TCRdb reprocessing: fastp at Q25, MiXCR clone calling, in-frame beta chains kept. Each record represents a unique CDR3 protein, reported with the most common genes and DNA among its rows. This sample holds fewer than 90,000 distinct CDR3 sequences; around 29% were observed only once. Of the sample, 11% falls within the top ten clones.

Here the sequenced sample was PBMCs, taken before treatment. These receptors were obtained from a female donor with ovarian cancer.

This rearrangement joins TRBV5-6 to TRBJ2-2, with a possible D match to TRBD2 (6 bases). Trimming took off 4 bases at V and 4 bases at J, with 14 bases between the two ends. The germline V gene has CDR1 SGHDT and CDR2 YYEEEE. This CDR3 comprises 15 residues. The CDR3 nucleotides read TGTGCCAGCAGCCCGGCTGAGCGGGCCACCGGGGAGCTGTTTTTT. Encoded protein: CASSPAERATGELFF.

The J gene is TRBJ1-1, the V gene TRBV2; 9 nucleotides align to TRBD1. Germline V gene sequence: CDR1 SNHLY, CDR2 FYNNEI. The length of the CDR3 is 13 residues. The junction had 13 bases not matched to a gene; V was cut back by 8 bases and J by 12 bases. CDR3 bases: TGTGCCAGCGCACCCCGGGGACAGGGATTATCTTTCTTT. Protein product: CASAPRGQGLSFF.

This clonotype was observed many times. The chain is built from TRBV6-2 or TRBV6-3 and TRBJ1-3; TRBD1 agrees at 7 bases. With 5 bases clipped from V and 4 bases from J, the junction kept 8 bases outside the gene matches. CDR1 is MNHEY and CDR2 is SVGEGT in the germline V gene. This CDR3 contains 15 residues. The CDR3 sequence is CASSVGTDLGNTIYF. CDR3 DNA sequence: TGTGCCAGCAGTGTCGGGACAGACCTCGGAAACACCATATATTTT.

Points on this clonotype: A far larger clone is one base from this, pointing to a likely read error. The chain carries TRBV6-1 and TRBJ2-7, with 9 bases aligning to TRBD1. From germline, CDR1 is MNHNS and CDR2 SASEGT. V gave up 6 bases and J gave up 6 bases; unmatched junction bases: 9. This CDR3 contains 14 residues. CDR3 loop: CASSPDRGSAEQYF. The CDR3 DNA is TGTGCCAGCAGCCCGGACAGGGGATCAGCCGAGCAGTACTTC.

As regards this clonotype: A read error likely explains this, since a far larger clone differs by one base. V gene TRBV13 combines with J gene TRBJ2-3; 8 bases fit TRBD1. Germline assignment: CDR1 PRHDT and CDR2 FYEKMQ (reference sequence). This CDR3 spans 15 amino acids. The CDR3 protein is CANSLPGGAEDTQYF. In DNA form, the CDR3 reads TGTGCCAACAGCTTGCCAGGGGGCGCGGAAGATACGCAGTATTTT.

This clonotype was seen repeatedly, ten times or more. The chain has TRBV6-6 and TRBJ1-4, with a tentative D call TRBD1 (5 bases). The CDR3 loop spans 14 amino acids. Trimming cost V 5 bases and J 7 bases, with 14 bases left between them. Germline CDR1 and CDR2: MNHNY and SVGAGI (reference sequence). The CDR3 spells CASSLSGGSEKLFF. As DNA, the CDR3 is TGTGCCAGCAGTCTCTCCGGGGGGAGTGAAAAACTGTTTTTT.

The chain couples TRBV5-1 to TRBJ1-1, with a possible D match to TRBD1 (5 bases). V dropped 0 bases and J dropped 4 bases, with 10 bases sitting between them. This CDR3 is 14 amino acids long. Per germline, CDR1 SGHRS and CDR2 YFSETQ. CDR3 DNA sequence: TGCGCCAGCAGCTTGGCCGGACAAGGCACTGAAGCTTTCTTT. It yields the protein CASSLAGQGTEAFF.

This clonotype was detected many times. CDR3 bases: TGTGCCAGCAGTTTCCGACTAGCCGCCGGGGAGCTGTTTTTT. Protein sequence: CASSFRLAAGELFF. The V gene is TRBV12-3 or TRBV12-4, the J gene TRBJ2-2, with 7 positions matching TRBD2. Germline trimming cut 3 bases from V and 6 bases from J; bases unmatched to any gene: 4. The CDR3 extends over 14 amino acids.

This clonotype was counted between two and nine times. The gene calls are TRBV6-5 and TRBJ1-1; TRBD1 is a possible D gene (6 bases). Trimming stripped 5 bases from V and 1 base from J, with 11 bases between. The CDR3 is 14 amino acids. Germline V gene lookup returns CDR1 MNHEY and CDR2 SVGAGI. The CDR3 loop reads CASSGQTENTEAFF. The CDR3 DNA is TGTGCCAGCAGTGGACAGACAGAGAACACTGAAGCTTTCTTT.

Comments on this clonotype: This sequence is one base from a far larger clone and is likely a read error. The gene calls are TRBV5-4 and TRBJ2-1; 8 nucleotides match TRBD2. The CDR3 covers 16 residues. The germline V gene has CDR1 SGHNT and CDR2 YYREEE (reference sequence). The CDR3 coding sequence is TGTGTCAGCACCTCTGGGGGAACTAGCGGATACAATGAGCAGTTCTTC. This translates into CVSTSGGTSGYNEQFF. Combining the CDR3 with reference TRBV5-4 and TRBJ2-1 gives the whole variable domain ETGVTQSPTHLIKTRGQQVTLRCSSQSGHNTVSWYQQALGQGPQFIFQYYREEENGRGNFPPRFSGLQFPNYSSELNVNALELDDSALYLCVSTSGGTSGYNEQFFGPGTRLTVL.

In this sample, this clonotype turned up many times. The rearrangement joins TRBV6-4 to TRBJ2-1; TRBD1 matches 9 bases. Trimming cost V 6 bases and J 9 bases; bases outside gene matches: 12. The CDR3 length is 15 residues. Germline-derived CDR1 and CDR2 are MRHNA and SNTAGT. The CDR3 region is CASSPLGTGKGEQFF. CDR3 sequence (DNA): TGTGCCAGCAGCCCACTCGGGACAGGGAAGGGTGAGCAGTTCTTC.

This clonotype has ten or more counts. The chain uses TRBV5-1 and TRBJ2-5; no clear D. Looked up from germline, CDR1 is SGHRS and CDR2 is YFSETQ. The CDR3 is 11 residues long. Trimming shortened V by 2 bases and J by 5 bases, and 4 bases separated the two germline ends. DNA of the CDR3: TGCGCCAGCAGCTTAAAGGAGACCCAGTACTTC. This sequence encodes CASSLKETQYF.

This clonotype was recorded at least ten times. The chain has TRBV13 and TRBJ2-1; 7 nucleotides match TRBD1. V lost 5 bases and J lost 1; bases outside the gene matches: 8. Germline CDR1 is PRHDT and CDR2 is FYEKMQ (reference sequence). This CDR3 is built from 16 residues. CDR3 sequence reads: CASSLLGGGSYNEQFF. The DNA for the CDR3 is TGTGCCAGCAGCCTATTAGGGGGCGGGTCCTACAATGAGCAGTTCTTC.

This clonotype was recorded at least ten times. This sequence joins TRBV6-2 or TRBV6-3 and TRBJ2-7; 7 bases are a match to TRBD2. CDR1 and CDR2 (germline): MNHEY, SVGEGT. CDR3 length: 14 amino acids. The trim removed 6 bases at V and 2 bases at J, leaving 7 bases unmatched. The CDR3 protein is CASSEIGLAYEQYF. The DNA for the CDR3 is TGTGCCAGCAGCGAAATCGGACTAGCCTACGAGCAGTACTTC.

This chain joins TRBV6-2 or TRBV6-3 and TRBJ2-1; D may correspond to TRBD1 or TRBD2 (6 bases each). Looked up from germline, CDR1 is MNHEY and CDR2 is SVGEGT. The V end lost 2 bases, the J end lost 6 bases, and 14 bases lay between the germline ends. This CDR3 has 15 amino acids. CDR3 in DNA: TGTGCCAGCAGTTACGCGGGACACCCATCCAATGAGCAGTTCTTC. Its translation is CASSYAGHPSNEQFF.

This clonotype has at least ten counts. The rearrangement joins TRBV12-3 or TRBV12-4 to TRBJ1-5; the D gene is possibly TRBD1 (5 bases). CDR3 length: 13 amino acids. V was clipped by 3 bases and J by 4 bases, with 7 bases between them. The CDR3 DNA reads as TGTGCCAGCAGTTTTGGGGGGAATCAGCCCCAGCATTTT. Residues: CASSFGGNQPQHF.

This clonotype occurred many times. This CDR3 is CASSVAGGDRRTDTQYF. The CDR3 DNA is TGTGCCAGCAGCGTAGCTGGGGGAGACAGGAGGACAGATACGCAGTATTTT. This chain joins TRBV9 and TRBJ2-3, with D possibly TRBD1 on 6 matching bases. CDR1 SGDLS and CDR2 YYNGEE come from the germline V gene. Trimming removed 0 bases at V and 3 bases at J, with 17 bases between. CDR3 length equals 17 residues. Looking up the rest from reference TRBV9 and TRBJ2-3 gives the full variable domain: DSGVTQTPKHLITATGQRVTLRCSPRSGDLSVYWYQQSLDQGLQFLIQYYNGEERAKGNILERFSAQQFPDLHSELNLSSLELGDSALYFCASSVAGGDRRTDTQYFGPGTRLTVL.

The chain joins TRBV2 to TRBJ2-1; D is uncertain. The V end was cut by 6 bases, the J end by 9 bases, with 12 bases between. From germline, CDR1 is SNHLY and CDR2 FYNNEI. The CDR3 runs to 12 residues. DNA of the CDR3: TGTGCCAGCAGGTACAGTTTTTTTGAGCAGTTCTTC. Residues: CASRYSFFEQFF. Filled out from reference TRBV2 and TRBJ2-1, the complete variable domain reads EPEVTQTPSHQVTQMGQEVILRCVPISNHLYFYWYRQILGQKVEFLVSFYNNEISEKSEIFDDQFSVERPDGSNFTLKIRSTKLEDSAMYFCASRYSFFEQFFGPGTRLTVL.

The CDR3: CASSTLTSGRGDTQYF. CDR3 nucleotide sequence: TGTGCCAGCAGCACTCTAACTAGCGGGAGGGGAGATACGCAGTATTTT. This sequence joins TRBV9 and TRBJ2-3, with TRBD2 matching 13 bases. Germline-derived CDR1 and CDR2 are SGDLS and YYNGEE. V dropped 4 bases and J dropped 5; count of bases not matched to a gene: 7. The CDR3 extends over 16 amino acids. Drawing the rest from reference TRBV9 and TRBJ2-3, the complete variable domain is DSGVTQTPKHLITATGQRVTLRCSPRSGDLSVYWYQQSLDQGLQFLIQYYNGEERAKGNILERFSAQQFPDLHSELNLSSLELGDSALYFCASSTLTSGRGDTQYFGPGTRLTVL.

The sample holds many counts of this clonotype. V and J are TRBV20-1 and TRBJ2-3, with D perhaps TRBD2 (6 bases). This CDR3 region has 15 residues. Trimming cost V 0 bases and J 7 bases, with 17 bases left between them. Germline V gene lookup returns CDR1 DFQATT and CDR2 SNEGSKA (reference sequence). The CDR3: CSARDGGSGLNTQYF. The CDR3 nucleotides read TGCAGTGCTAGAGATGGAGGGTCCGGTTTAAATACGCAGTATTTT.